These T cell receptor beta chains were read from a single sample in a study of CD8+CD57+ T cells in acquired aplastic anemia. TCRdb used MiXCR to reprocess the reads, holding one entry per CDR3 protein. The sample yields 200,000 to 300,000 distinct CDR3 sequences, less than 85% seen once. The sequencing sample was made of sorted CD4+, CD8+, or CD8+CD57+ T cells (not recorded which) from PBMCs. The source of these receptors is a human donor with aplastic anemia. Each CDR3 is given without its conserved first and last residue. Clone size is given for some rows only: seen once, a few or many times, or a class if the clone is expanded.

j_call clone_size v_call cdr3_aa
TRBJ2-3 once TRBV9 ASSEGTTGEQY
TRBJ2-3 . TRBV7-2 ASSFGAAGTAH
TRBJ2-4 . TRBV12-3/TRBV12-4 ASRSGGYIHT
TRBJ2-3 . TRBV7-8 ASSLGGGDEKY
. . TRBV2 ATSERTGYTEAF
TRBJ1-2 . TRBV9 ASSVGREAQGFA
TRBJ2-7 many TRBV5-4 ASSFTSEDYEQY
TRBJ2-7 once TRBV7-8 ASRLTGGDDEQY
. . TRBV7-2 ASGFVSSAAQF
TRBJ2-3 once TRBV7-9 ASSLVAGHLSFY
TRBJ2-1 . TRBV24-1 SSETSGGSDEQF
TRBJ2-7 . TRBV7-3 ATSGRGTADEQH
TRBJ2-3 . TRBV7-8 ASSLAPDPTALS
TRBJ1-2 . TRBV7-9 ASSFQRDGVIYEYT
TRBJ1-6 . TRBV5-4 ASSFTSARNSPLH
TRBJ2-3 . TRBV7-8 VSGFAGGPNTQ
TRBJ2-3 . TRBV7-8 ASSFGPDGTALPY
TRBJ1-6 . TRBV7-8 ASSLGGSRYAAPLH
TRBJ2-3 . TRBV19 ASSIAGGLGEQY
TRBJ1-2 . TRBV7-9 ASSSGQLYGYT
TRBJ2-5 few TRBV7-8 AGQVAGETQY
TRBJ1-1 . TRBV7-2 ASSADLGGYAETF
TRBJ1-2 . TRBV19 ASISQAGRGRNGYT
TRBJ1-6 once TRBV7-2 ASSFSSYGTALH
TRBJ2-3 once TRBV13 ASSLRDRGDTQY
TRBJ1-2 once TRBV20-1 SARVLELSGYT
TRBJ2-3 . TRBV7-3 ASTIEANADKHY
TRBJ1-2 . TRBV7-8 ASSLGVGGGNP
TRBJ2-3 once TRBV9 ASSASGTGTNY
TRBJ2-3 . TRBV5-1 ASSFGRGREDTQY
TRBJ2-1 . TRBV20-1 SARDSAVYFCASSLGLVMNEQF
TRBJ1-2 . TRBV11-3 ASSLDLSGYT
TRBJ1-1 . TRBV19 ASSIGQLDRGGQNTEAF
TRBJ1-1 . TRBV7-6 ASSFDTGRNTEFF
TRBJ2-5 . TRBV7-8 TSSFHPDWTALHY
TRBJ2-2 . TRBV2 ATLDGDTGTLY
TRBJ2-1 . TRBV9 ASSVGGSGGGNKQF
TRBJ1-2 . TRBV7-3 ASSPATQGAKRYGYT
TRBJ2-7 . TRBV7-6 ASSTRQGSEQY
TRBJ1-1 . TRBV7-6 ASSLGAGGTADTF
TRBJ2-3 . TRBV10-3 AINEPGLATDTQY
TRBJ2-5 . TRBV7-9 AISWGGTEAF
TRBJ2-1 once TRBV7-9 ASSLDPKEPF
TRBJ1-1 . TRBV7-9 ASSSPLASEANVF